These 2 T cell receptor beta chains came from one sample sequenced in a study of shared clonotypes between healthy human individuals. This table comes from immunoSEQ multiplex PCR, and its TCRdb copy is limited to in-frame clones, with some not included. The sample lists some 2 million clones, about 95% occurring once. As defined, naive CD8 cells were CD45RO-negative and positively selected for CCR7, with terminally differentiated effector memory CD45RA+ cells excluded. The specimen was naive CD8+ T cells sorted from blood. Receptors were obtained from a man younger than 30 in good health.

This chain joins TRBV6-1 and TRBJ1-2; tentative D call: TRBD1 (6 bases). Germline CDR1 is MNHNS and CDR2 is SASEGT. Trimming removed 8 bases from V and 2 bases from J, with 15 bases in between. The CDR3 is made up of 14 amino acids. This CDR3 reads CASLSSGHNYGYTF. CDR3 bases: TGTGCCAGCCTTTCGTCGGGACACAACTATGGCTACACCTTC.

This clone has only one observation. Distinct nucleotide sequences in the sample also encode this CDR3. This chain uses TRBV5-6 with TRBJ2-7; tentative D call: TRBD2 (5 bases). V gave up 2 bases and J gave up 0 bases, with 6 bases separating them. The CDR3 has 13 residues. Per the germline V gene, CDR1 is SGHDT and CDR2 is YYEEEE. The chain's CDR3 is CASSFEGSYEQYF. CDR3 bases: TGTGCCAGCAGCTTTGAGGGCTCCTACGAGCAGTACTTC.